These 30 T cell receptor beta chains originate from one sample sequenced in a study of a mutant IDH1 vaccine in newly diagnosed glioma. What these receptors recognize is not known. Time point: week 11, during vaccination. The vaccine gave 300 ug of a 20-mer mutant IDH1 peptide subcutaneously per dose. Here immunoSEQ multiplex PCR was the method, and the copy in TCRdb shows in-frame clones only, minus some. The sample records approximately 40,000 clones, 84% being singletons. Sequencing used PBMCs, obtained from a glioma patient whose treatment included an IDH1 peptide vaccine. The receptors here all came from a man aged 35-49 years with glioma.

This clone was detected once. The rearrangement joins TRBV6-6 to TRBJ2-5, with D maybe TRBD1 (5 bases). Germline V gene sequence: CDR1 MNHNY, CDR2 SVGAGI (reference sequence). This CDR3 region has 14 residues. V was shortened by 0 bases and J by 2 bases, with 7 bases between the two germline ends. CDR3 amino acids: CASSYSGRQETQYF. CDR3 in DNA: TGTGCCAGCAGTTACTCGGGGCGGCAAGAGACCCAGTACTTC.

This clone was seen a single time. The V and J genes are TRBV10-2 and TRBJ2-1; no clear D gene. Per germline, CDR1 WSHSY and CDR2 SAAADI. The CDR3 has 11 amino acids. Trimming took 4 bases from V and 9 from J, leaving 7 bases between them. The chain's CDR3 is CASSGAREQFF. CDR3 nucleotide sequence: TGCGCCAGCAGTGGAGCGCGTGAGCAGTTCTTC.

This clone was seen a handful of times. This chain connects TRBV2 to TRBJ2-7; D tentatively reads TRBD1 or TRBD2 (5 bases each). CDR3 length: 16 residues. Germline loops: CDR1 SNHLY, CDR2 FYNNEI. With 1 base removed from V and 6 bases from J, the gap between germline ends came to 19 bases. The CDR3 nucleotides are TGTGCCAGCAGTGAAGGGAAGGGATGGGATGGGGGCGAGCAGTACTTC. This sequence encodes CASSEGKGWDGGEQYF.

The sample holds one count of this clone. The chain is built from TRBV29-1 and TRBJ2-7; 13 bases fit TRBD2. Germline lookup yields CDR1 SQVTM and CDR2 ANQGSEA. J was trimmed by 4 bases and V by 6 bases; bases with no gene match: 6. The CDR3 is 14 amino acids. The CDR3: CSVGTSGERYEQYF. For the CDR3, the DNA is TGCAGCGTAGGGACTAGCGGGGAACGATACGAGCAGTACTTC.

This chain connects TRBV6-1 to TRBJ2-2, with 7 nucleotides matching TRBD1. V lost 4 bases, J lost 4 bases, and 6 bases stayed unmatched. Germline V CDR1 and CDR2: MNHNS, SASEGT. There are 15 residues in the CDR3. CDR3 DNA sequence: TGTGCCAGCAGTGGGACACAGGGGCCCACCGGGGAGCTGTTTTTT. Protein: CASSGTQGPTGELFF.

This rearrangement joins TRBV7-2 to TRBJ2-5, with TRBD2 matching 13 bases. This CDR3 spans 17 amino acids. The V segment lost 5 bases and the J segment 5 bases; nucleotides outside the gene matches: 11. Germline CDR1 and CDR2: SGHTA and FQGNSA. The CDR3 nucleotides are TGTGCCAGCAGCGCGGGACTAGCGGGACGGGGGGGTGAGACCCAGTACTTC. It translates to CASSAGLAGRGGETQYF.

The genes are TRBV25-1 and TRBJ2-5, with no clear D. The CDR3 extends over 11 amino acids. Germline loops: CDR1 MGHDK, CDR2 SYGVNS. The V gene lost 6 bases and the J gene lost 5 bases, with 7 bases spanning the gap. The CDR3 nucleotides read TGTGCCAGCAGCTCCCATGAGACCCAGTACTTC. Its protein product is CASSSHETQYF.

The rearrangement links TRBV18 to TRBJ2-1, with TRBD2 matching over 13 bases. With 1 base clipped from V and 1 base from J, the junction kept 1 base outside the gene matches. CDR3 size: 17 residues. CDR1 is KGHSH and CDR2 is LQKENI in the germline V gene. Here the CDR3 reads CASSPRTSGSSYNEQFF. The CDR3 region has the DNA TGTGCCAGCTCACCACGGACTAGCGGGAGTTCCTACAATGAGCAGTTCTTC.

This clone is medium-sized within its sample. The V call is TRBV7-7, the J call TRBJ2-2; 9 bases are a match to TRBD1. Germline assignment: CDR1 SSHAT and CDR2 FNYEAQ (reference sequence). This CDR3 is built from 13 residues. The CDR3 bases are TGTGCTGTGTGGGACAGGGTCTCCGGGGAGCTGTTTTTT. It encodes CAVWDRVSGELFF. The full variable domain, completed using reference TRBV7-7 and TRBJ2-2, is GAGVSQSPRYKVTKRGQDVTLRCDPISSHATLYWYQQALGQGPEFLTYFNYEAQPDKSGLPSDRFSAERPEGSISTLTIQRTEQRDSAMYRCAVWDRVSGELFFGEGSRLTVL.

This sequence joins TRBV5-6 and TRBJ1-4; 8 bases line up with TRBD1. Germline V gene data show CDR1 as SGHDT and CDR2 as YYEEEE. V gave up 1 base and J gave up 1 base; unmatched junction bases: 3. This CDR3 spans 16 amino acids. The CDR3 sequence: CASSLQGAGTNEKLFF. The CDR3 region has the DNA TGTGCCAGCAGCTTGCAGGGGGCAGGAACTAATGAAAAACTGTTTTTT.

The rearrangement uses TRBV4-3 and TRBJ1-1; TRBD1 matches 7 bases. The trim removed 4 bases at V and 5 bases at J, leaving 7 bases unmatched. There are 14 residues in the CDR3. The germline V gene has CDR1 LGHNA and CDR2 YSLEER. The CDR3 bases are TGCGCCAGCAGCCCCCGACAGGGAGAGACTGAAGCTTTCTTT. It translates to CASSPRQGETEAFF.

This chain connects TRBV27 to TRBJ2-3; 10 positions match TRBD2. The germline V gene encodes CDR1 MNHEY and CDR2 SMNVEV (reference sequence). Trimming removed 5 bases from V and 3 bases from J; junction bases left unmatched: 2. The CDR3 runs to 14 residues. The CDR3 nucleotides read TGTGCCAGCAGTCTGACTAGCGGGACAGATACGCAGTATTTT. Encoded protein: CASSLTSGTDTQYF.

The genes are TRBV4-2 and TRBJ2-1, with D unresolved. Germline V lookup: CDR1 LGHNA, CDR2 YNFKEQ. The CDR3 has 14 residues. V lost 4 bases to trimming and J lost 8 bases, with 15 bases between them. CDR3 nucleotide sequence: TGTGCCAGCAGCCCGCCCCCTAGGAATGATGAGCAGTTCTTC. Residues: CASSPPPRNDEQFF.

The CDR3 here is CASSLGQGIGNTIYF. The CDR3 DNA is TGTGCCAGCAGCTTGGGACAGGGTATTGGAAACACCATATATTTT. This chain uses TRBV5-4 with TRBJ1-3, with 7 positions matching TRBD1. J was trimmed by 3 bases and V by 0 bases; bases with no gene match: 3. The germline V gene encodes CDR1 SGHNT and CDR2 YYREEE (reference sequence). The CDR3 is 15 residues long.

This chain joins TRBV15 and TRBJ1-1; D is undetermined. Germline assignment: CDR1 LNHNV and CDR2 YYDKDF (reference sequence). Trimming shortened V by 4 bases and J by 5 bases, and 8 bases separated the two germline ends. The CDR3 loop spans 12 amino acids. The CDR3 loop reads CATSTGATEAFF. Here the CDR3 DNA reads TGTGCCACCAGCACCGGTGCTACTGAAGCTTTCTTT.

The chain has TRBV6-6 and TRBJ2-4; 7 nucleotides align to TRBD2. The CDR3 has 15 residues. V lost 0 bases and J lost 7; bases outside the gene matches: 6. The V gene's germline CDR1 is MNHNY and CDR2 SVGAGI (reference sequence). The CDR3 sequence is CASSYSQREANIQYF. In DNA form, the CDR3 reads TGTGCCAGCAGTTACTCGCAACGGGAGGCTAACATTCAGTACTTC.

This chain links TRBV11-2 with TRBJ1-2; D is unresolved. V was clipped by 3 bases and J by 4 bases, with 9 bases between them. The CDR3 is made up of 13 amino acids. Looked up from germline, CDR1 is SGHAT and CDR2 is FQNNGV. The CDR3 loop reads CASSFYSSYGYTF. CDR3 DNA sequence: TGTGCCAGCAGCTTCTATTCCTCCTATGGCTACACCTTC.

The rearrangement uses TRBV11-3 and TRBJ2-1; D is possibly TRBD1 (5 bases). The CDR3 totals 15 residues. V was trimmed by 2 bases and J by 6 bases, leaving 14 bases between them. Germline assignment: CDR1 SGHNT and CDR2 YENEEA. Here the CDR3 reads CASSLSQGRTNEQFF. In DNA, the CDR3 is TGTGCCAGCAGCTTATCGCAGGGAAGAACCAATGAGCAGTTCTTC.

This chain connects TRBV5-1 to TRBJ2-3; D might be TRBD1 or TRBD2, each matching 6 bases. This CDR3 comprises 16 residues. Germline-derived CDR1 and CDR2 are SGHRS and YFSETQ. Trimming stripped 0 bases from V and 1 base from J, with 12 bases between. The CDR3 sequence is CASSLEGGEGTDTQYF. CDR3 sequence (DNA): TGCGCCAGCAGCTTGGAGGGGGGCGAGGGCACAGATACGCAGTATTTT.

CDR3 sequence reads: CAISEGRGEQYF. Written as DNA, the CDR3 is TGTGCCATCAGTGAGGGCAGAGGAGAGCAGTACTTC. This sequence joins TRBV10-3 and TRBJ2-7; D uncertain. This CDR3 has 12 amino acids. In germline, CDR1 is ENHRY, CDR2 SYGVKD. The germline V and J ends were trimmed by 2 bases and 7 bases, with 9 bases remaining between them.

The chain carries TRBV5-8 and TRBJ2-1; 7 bases align to TRBD2. CDR1 and CDR2 (germline): SGHTS, YDEGEE. V dropped 2 bases and J dropped 3; count of bases not matched to a gene: 8. The CDR3 is 16 amino acids. In nucleotides, the CDR3 is TGTGCCAGCAGCTTATTTGCGGGAGCCGTCTACAATGAGCAGTTCTTC. As protein: CASSLFAGAVYNEQFF.

The J gene is TRBJ1-2, the V gene TRBV13; TRBD1 is a possible D gene (5 bases). CDR1 is PRHDT, CDR2 FYEKMQ, per germline (reference sequence). Trimming took off 5 bases at V and 0 bases at J, with 16 bases between the two ends. CDR3 size: 16 residues. The CDR3 here is CASSIGRARANYGYTF. CDR3 nucleotides: TGTGCCAGCAGCATTGGACGGGCCAGGGCTAACTATGGCTACACCTTC.

This clone appeared once. The J gene is TRBJ2-3, the V gene TRBV5-1; D unresolved. With 1 base removed from V and 2 bases from J, the gap between germline ends came to 8 bases. CDR1 SGHRS and CDR2 YFSETQ come from the germline V gene. The CDR3 runs to 14 residues. The CDR3 here is CASSLRRVTDTQYF. The CDR3 coding sequence is TGCGCCAGCAGCTTGAGGCGTGTCACAGATACGCAGTATTTT. Looking up the rest from reference TRBV5-1 and TRBJ2-3 gives the full variable domain: KAGVTQTPRYLIKTRGQQVTLSCSPISGHRSVSWYQQTPGQGLQFLFEYFSETQRNKGNFPGRFSGRQFSNSRSEMNVSTLELGDSALYLCASSLRRVTDTQYFGPGTRLTVL.

This clone has a handful of counts. The V call is TRBV1, the J call TRBJ2-5; the D call of TRBD2 is as the table states it, not checked on the DNA. TRBV1 is reported as a pseudogene. This CDR3 has 18 amino acids. CDR3 in amino acids: CTSSQGGIAGGPSETQYF. The CDR3 region has the DNA TGCACCAGCAGCCAAGGAGGAATAGCGGGAGGGCCCTCAGAGACCCAGTACTTC.

The chain couples TRBV7-2 to TRBJ2-7; 11 bases match TRBD1. The ends lost 4 bases at V and 4 bases at J; junction bases unmatched: 3. The CDR3 runs to 14 residues. CDR1 and CDR2 (germline): SGHTA, FQGNSA. In DNA, the CDR3 is TGTGCCAGCAGCTGGGGGACAGGGGGTTACGAGCAGTACTTC. Amino acids: CASSWGTGGYEQYF.

The chain uses TRBV29-1 and TRBJ2-7, with D possibly being TRBD1 (6 bases). The V and J ends lost 5 bases and 2 bases respectively, with 25 bases between them. The CDR3 length is 17 residues. CDR1 is SQVTM, CDR2 ANQGSEA, per germline. The CDR3 bases are TGCAGCGTTAGGGGGTCGTCAAGGTTCTGGCTTACCTACGAGCAGTACTTC. This translates into CSVRGSSRFWLTYEQYF.

V and J are TRBV6-5 and TRBJ2-5; perhaps TRBD1 as D (5 bases). V gave up 2 bases and J gave up 4 bases, with 11 bases separating them. This CDR3 spans 14 amino acids. Looked up from germline, CDR1 is MNHEY and CDR2 is SVGAGI. The CDR3 bases are TGTGCCAGCAGTTACAGTTCAGGGCGAGAGACCCAGTACTTC. It is translated as CASSYSSGRETQYF.

This rearrangement joins TRBV27 to TRBJ2-5; tentatively, D is TRBD1 or TRBD2 (5 bases each). Germline V CDR1 and CDR2: MNHEY, SMNVEV (reference sequence). The CDR3 contains 15 residues. V lost 5 bases and J 5 bases, leaving 18 bases between the germline ends. In DNA form, the CDR3 reads TGTGCCAGCAGTATCTCCGGGACGTGGGGCGAGACCCAGTACTTC. Amino acids: CASSISGTWGETQYF.

The rearrangement links TRBV4-3 to TRBJ1-2; 7 bases match TRBD1. The CDR3 has 15 amino acids. Trimming cost V 2 bases and J 5 bases; bases outside gene matches: 8. CDR1 LGHNA and CDR2 YSLEER come from the germline V gene. Here the CDR3 DNA reads TGCGCCAGCAGCCAACAATCACAGGGGCAATATGGCTACACCTTC. Protein: CASSQQSQGQYGYTF.

This sequence joins TRBV19 and TRBJ2-7; 8 bases are shared with TRBD2. V gave up 5 bases and J gave up 0 bases; unmatched junction bases: 6. This CDR3 is built from 15 residues. Germline V gives CDR1 LNHDA, CDR2 SQIVND (reference sequence). The CDR3 nucleotides are TGTGCCAGTAGTGGGGGGACTAGGAGCTCCTACGAGCAGTACTTC. It codes for CASSGGTRSSYEQYF.